The clone carrying this T cell receptor (beta chain) was picked up a small number of times. Antigen unknown. This record belongs to a study of T cell repertoires in cytomegalovirus infection. On the study more broadly: Both a matching HLA type and CMV infection were indicated by public TCR beta signatures. Study results and caveats: CMV carriers having the relevant HLA were flagged by cumulative public TCR beta family frequency. CMV-specific TCR beta clonotypes restricted by HLA-C were the ones dominating the ex vivo response.

Germline V gene sequence: CDR1 DFQATT, CDR2 SNEGSKA (reference sequence). This CDR3 comprises 14 residues. V dropped 4 bases and J dropped 1 base, with 13 bases sitting between them. TCRdb ran MiXCR on the reads and lists one entry per CDR3 protein. The data hold about 310,000 distinct CDR3 sequences, with roughly a sixth observed a single time. The chain recombines TRBV20-1 with TRBJ2-5; D may be TRBD2 (6 bases). Sequenced: PBMCs. This receptor was identified in a human donor in good health (CMV status not recorded). Some clones in this sample may be carry-over from other donors' samples. CDR3 amino acids: CSAMRGKIQETQYF. CDR3 nucleotides: TGCAGTGCTATGCGGGGAAAAATCCAAGAGACCCAGTACTTC.